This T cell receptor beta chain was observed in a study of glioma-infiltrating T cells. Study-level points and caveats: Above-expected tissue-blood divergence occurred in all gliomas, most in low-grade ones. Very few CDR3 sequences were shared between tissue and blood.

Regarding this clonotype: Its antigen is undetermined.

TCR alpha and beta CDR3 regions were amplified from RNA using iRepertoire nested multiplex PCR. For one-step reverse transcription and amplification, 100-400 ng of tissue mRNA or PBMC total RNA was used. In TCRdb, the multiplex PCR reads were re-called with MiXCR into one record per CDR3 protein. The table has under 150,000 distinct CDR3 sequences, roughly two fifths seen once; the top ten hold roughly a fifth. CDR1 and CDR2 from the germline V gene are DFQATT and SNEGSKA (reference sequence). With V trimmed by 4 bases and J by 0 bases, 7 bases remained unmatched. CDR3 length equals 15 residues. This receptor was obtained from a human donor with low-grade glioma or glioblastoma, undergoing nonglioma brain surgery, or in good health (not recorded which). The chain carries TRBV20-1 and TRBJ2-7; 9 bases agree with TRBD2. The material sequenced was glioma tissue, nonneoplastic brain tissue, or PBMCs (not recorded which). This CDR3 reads CSATSSGGSSYEQYF. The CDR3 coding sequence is TGCAGTGCTACCAGTAGCGGGGGAAGCTCCTACGAGCAGTACTTC.